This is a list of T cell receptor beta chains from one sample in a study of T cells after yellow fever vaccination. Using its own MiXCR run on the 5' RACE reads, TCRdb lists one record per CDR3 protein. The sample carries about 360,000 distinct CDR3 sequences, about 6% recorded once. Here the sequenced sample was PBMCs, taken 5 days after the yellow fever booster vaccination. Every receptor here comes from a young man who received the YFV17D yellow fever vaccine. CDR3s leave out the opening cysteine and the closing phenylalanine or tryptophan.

ASSYSQETQY	TRBV6-5	TRBJ2-5
ASSLGGSGRVANTGELF	TRBV7-8	TRBJ2-2
SARGTSEAYEQY	TRBV20-1	TRBJ2-7
ASSGGGAGQETQY	TRBV6-1	TRBJ2-5
SVSQSYEQY	TRBV29-1	TRBJ2-7
ASSGPGQSFIRTEQY	TRBV7-9	TRBJ2-7
ASSLVGQSSGANVLT	TRBV7-2	TRBJ2-6
AAVGGPRNEQF	TRBV28	TRBJ2-1
ASLAGGGETQY	TRBV28	TRBJ2-5
ASRSPVGGFPGQY	TRBV27	TRBJ2-7
ASSSLGGGNQPQH	TRBV6-5	TRBJ1-5
ASSPLAASYEQY	TRBV5-1	TRBJ2-7
ASSQGGARVGTGELF	TRBV4-3	TRBJ2-2
ASSWAAGGTDTQY	TRBV7-2	TRBJ2-3
SVAGGYNEQF	TRBV20-1	TRBJ2-1
SARDTAGGSYEQY	TRBV20-1	TRBJ2-7